The entry below gives a single TCR beta chain sequence along with its context. Which antigen it targets is not known. The sample holds no much larger clone one base away, and base qualities are not on file. These data belong to a study of control samples from healthy donors and cancer patients (dated by TCRdb to the early 2020s). Library construction relied on the immunoSEQ multiplex PCR assay. TCRdb stores this immuneACCESS table with in-frame sequences only. Part of the clones is absent; in the studies checked, under half of the shortfall reflects unresolved V genes, and no reason is known for the rest. The sample table shows about 120,000 clones, and approximately 92% are seen once. Just under 0.6% of the sample belongs to the ten largest clones. The junction carries 11 bases between V and J, which are trimmed by 1 base and 5 bases respectively. The CDR3 has 14 amino acids, counting the end cysteine and phenylalanine. Only CDR3 DNA is held: 42 bases, read in frame from base 1. CDR1 and CDR2 (KGHSH, LQKENI) derive from the germline V gene.

Recombination connected TRBV18 to TRBJ1-2, with the D gene uncertain. This receptor was identified in an elderly man with head and neck cancer. Sequenced input: PBMCs. The CDR3 has the sequence CASSPLLPRYGYTF. The nucleotides read TGTGCCAGCTCACCACTCCTTCCACGGTATGGCTACACCTTC. The reference TRBV18 and TRBJ1-2 proteins fill in what lies around the CDR3, so the full variable domain reads NAGVMQNPRHLVRRRGQEARLRCSPMKGHSHVYWYRQLPEEGLKFMVYLQKENIIDESGMPKERFSAEFPKEGPSILRIQQVVRGDSAAYFCASSPLLPRYGYTFGSGTRLTVV.